This T cell receptor (beta chain) appears in the sequencing data of a study of OX40 agonist ivuxolimab in advanced cancers. TCRdb's table, derived via immunoSEQ multiplex PCR, lists solely in-frame clones and lacks some. The table records fewer than 85,000 clones, 80% to 90% of them present only once. Notes on the study in general: Researchers did not determine the expanded peripheral T cells' antigen specificity. Partial responders dosed at 0.1-3.0 mg/kg displayed clonal expansion ranking among the lowest. At 0.1 to 3.0 mg/kg, CD4+ and CD8+ blood T cells expanded clonally by week 6.

Autoimmune disease history or systemic immunosuppression led to patients being barred. Trimming at V came to 4 bases and at J to 2 bases, leaving 7 bases not matched to a gene. The germline V gene encodes CDR1 MNHNS and CDR2 SASEGT. The CDR3 covers 16 residues. Details on this clone: Its specificity is not known.

The material sequenced was CD4+ or CD8+ T cells sorted from blood, taken in a trial of the OX40 agonist ivuxolimab. The TCR comes from an adult with an advanced solid tumor such as melanoma, head and neck, liver or kidney cancer. The V call is TRBV6-1, the J call TRBJ2-7; TRBD1 agrees at 11 bases. In nucleotides, the CDR3 is TGTGCCAGCAGTGGCGGATGGGGACAGGGGGCCTACGAGCAGTACTTC. This encodes CASSGGWGQGAYEQYF.